The present T cell receptor (beta chain) was sequenced within a study of blood T cell repertoires in COVID-19. The repertoire was sequenced with immunoSEQ multiplex PCR; TCRdb's copy has only in-frame clones and lacks some. The profile shows roughly 300,000 clones, about 90% of them singletons. This CDR3 spans 14 amino acids. Germline CDR1 and CDR2: SGHDT and YYEEEE. The trim removed 4 bases at V and 3 bases at J, leaving 6 bases unmatched. The TCR originated in a woman in her 30s who had recovered from COVID-19. Sequencing input: PBMCs or T cells enriched from blood (not recorded which). The rearrangement uses TRBV5-6 and TRBJ2-7, with 8 nucleotides matching TRBD1. CDR3 sequence: CASSPTGVGYEQYF. The CDR3 DNA is TGTGCCAGCAGCCCGACAGGGGTAGGCTACGAGCAGTACTTC.